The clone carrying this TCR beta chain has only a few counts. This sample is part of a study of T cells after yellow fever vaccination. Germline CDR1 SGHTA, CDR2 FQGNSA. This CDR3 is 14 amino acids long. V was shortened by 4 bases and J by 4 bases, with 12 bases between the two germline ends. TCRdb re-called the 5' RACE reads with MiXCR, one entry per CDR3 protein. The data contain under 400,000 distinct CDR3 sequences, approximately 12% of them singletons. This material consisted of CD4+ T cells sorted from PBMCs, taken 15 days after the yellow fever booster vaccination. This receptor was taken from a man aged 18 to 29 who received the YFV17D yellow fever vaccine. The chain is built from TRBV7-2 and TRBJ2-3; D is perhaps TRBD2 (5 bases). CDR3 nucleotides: TGTGCCAGCAGCTCAGACTATGGCGCAGATACGCAGTATTTT. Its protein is CASSSDYGADTQYF.